These 17 T cell receptor beta chains share one sample of origin, sequenced in a study of blood T cell repertoires in COVID-19. Clones were sequenced by immunoSEQ multiplex PCR, and TCRdb holds only the in-frame ones, with some missing. The table records hundreds of thousands of clones, about 89% of them present only once. Sequencing was carried out using peripheral blood. The receptors shown here come from a woman aged 40 to 50 who had recovered from COVID-19.

This rearrangement joins TRBV28 to TRBJ2-1, with 7 positions matching TRBD2. The CDR3 loop spans 15 amino acids. J was trimmed by 4 bases and V by 5 bases; bases with no gene match: 8. The germline CDR1 and CDR2 sequences are MDHEN and SYDVKM. CDR3 region: CASSRPGAGYNEQFF. The CDR3, as DNA: TGTGCCAGCAGTCGACCGGGAGCGGGATACAATGAGCAGTTCTTC. The entire variable domain, with the rest obtained from reference TRBV28 and TRBJ2-1, is as follows: DVKVTQSSRYLVKRTGEKVFLECVQDMDHENMFWYRQDPGLGLRLIYFSYDVKMKEKGDIPEGYSVSREKKERFSLILESASTNQTSMYLCASSRPGAGYNEQFFGPGTRLTVL.

On this clone itself: The same CDR3 arises from other DNA sequences in this sample as well. This chain uses TRBV9 with TRBJ2-5; 11 bases agree with TRBD2. In germline, CDR1 is SGDLS, CDR2 YYNGEE. The CDR3 covers 14 residues. V lost 2 bases and J lost 4; bases outside the gene matches: 1. CDR3 region: CASSVSGGGETQYF. DNA for the CDR3: TGTGCCAGCAGCGTTAGCGGGGGGGGAGAGACCCAGTACTTC.

The chain joins TRBV7-9 to TRBJ1-2; D is perhaps TRBD1 (6 bases). Germline assignment: CDR1 SEHNR and CDR2 FQNEAQ (reference sequence). The ends were cut back, 2 bases at V and 7 bases at J, with 14 bases in the middle. CDR3 length: 14 residues. CDR3 DNA: TGTGCCAGCAGCTTACCTCAGGGAGGGGGTGGCTACACCTTC. It codes for CASSLPQGGGGYTF.

The V call is TRBV2, the J call TRBJ2-7, with TRBD1 matching 7 bases. Germline trimming cut 7 bases from V and 5 bases from J; bases unmatched to any gene: 11. CDR3 length: 14 residues. CDR1 is SNHLY and CDR2 is FYNNEI in the germline V gene. CDR3 sequence (DNA): TGTGCCAGCACCCGACAGGGTTACTTTGACGAGCAGTACTTC. Residues: CASTRQGYFDEQYF. The full variable domain, with the rest looked up from reference TRBV2 and TRBJ2-7, is EPEVTQTPSHQVTQMGQEVILRCVPISNHLYFYWYRQILGQKVEFLVSFYNNEISEKSEIFDDQFSVERPDGSNFTLKIRSTKLEDSAMYFCASTRQGYFDEQYFGPGTRLTVT.

V and J are TRBV5-1 and TRBJ2-1; TRBD2 aligns across 12 bases. Trimming removed 4 bases from V and 15 bases from J; junction bases left unmatched: 11. Looked up from germline, CDR1 is SGHRS and CDR2 is YFSETQ. This CDR3 spans 14 amino acids. CDR3 coding DNA: TGCGCCAGCAGCCAGGATGCTAGCGGGGGGGCTCTGTTCTTC. Amino acids: CASSQDASGGALFF.

The V and J genes are TRBV6-5 and TRBJ2-3, with 7 bases aligning to TRBD1. Germline V gives CDR1 MNHEY, CDR2 SVGAGI. The V gene end was trimmed by 5 bases and the J gene end by 0 bases; junction bases not matched to a gene: 5. This CDR3 is built from 15 residues. DNA of the CDR3: TGTGCCAGCAGTCACAGGGGCTGGAGCACAGATACGCAGTATTTT. Its translation: CASSHRGWSTDTQYF.

As regards this clone: No DNA is shown, since the ends of the CDR3 on it are uncertain; the CDR3 is the one TCRdb lists. The rearrangement uses TRBV6-4 and TRBJ2-2; TRBD2 was called by the table and not checked on the DNA. The V gene's germline CDR1 is MRHNA and CDR2 SNTAGT. The CDR3 is 15 residues long, counting both termini. CDR3 region: CASRAGFRTPGSCFF.

The chain combines TRBV5-5 with TRBJ2-5; 11 bases fit TRBD2. There are 15 residues in the CDR3. Germline-derived CDR1 and CDR2 are SGHKS and YYEKEE (reference sequence). J lost 2 bases, V lost 7 bases, and 7 bases had no gene match. This CDR3 is CASGPGTSGQETQYF. Written as DNA, the CDR3 is TGTGCCAGCGGCCCCGGGACTAGCGGACAAGAGACCCAGTACTTC.

The rearrangement links TRBV4-3 to TRBJ2-3; the D is unclear. This CDR3 has 14 amino acids. Germline V gene sequence: CDR1 LGHNA, CDR2 YSLEER. Trimming shortened V by 2 bases and J by 0 bases, and 6 bases separated the two germline ends. CDR3 sequence reads: CASSQSTSTDTQYF. The CDR3 DNA is TGCGCCAGCAGCCAATCTACTAGCACAGATACGCAGTATTTT.

The chain employs TRBV3-1 (or the pseudogene TRBV3-2) and TRBJ2-2, with D hard to call. Germline values: CDR1 LGHDT, CDR2 YNNKEL (reference sequence). The CDR3 has 14 residues. V was pared by 7 bases and J by 0 bases, with 9 bases between. The CDR3 bases are TGTGCCAGCAAAAAGACTCCGAACACCGGGGAGCTGTTTTTT. Protein sequence: CASKKTPNTGELFF.

V usage is TRBV19 and J usage is TRBJ1-2; D perhaps matches TRBD1 (6 bases). V lost 4 bases to trimming and J lost 8 bases, with 11 bases between them. There are 12 residues in the CDR3. The germline V gene encodes CDR1 LNHDA and CDR2 SQIVND (reference sequence). CDR3 amino acids: CASSTTGRGYTF. CDR3 nucleotide sequence: TGTGCCAGTAGTACGACAGGACGCGGCTACACCTTC.

The chain joins TRBV3-1 (or the pseudogene TRBV3-2) to TRBJ1-1, with D tentatively TRBD1 (5 bases). V dropped 6 bases and J dropped 0 bases, with 11 bases sitting between them. Germline values: CDR1 LGHDT, CDR2 YNNKEL (reference sequence). This CDR3 contains 14 residues. The CDR3 nucleotides read TGTGCCAGCAGATCGACAGATTTGAACACTGAAGCTTTCTTT. Its translation: CASRSTDLNTEAFF.

The gene calls are TRBV9 and TRBJ2-3; perhaps TRBD2 as D (5 bases). V was clipped by 0 bases and J by 4 bases, with 6 bases between them. The germline gives CDR1 SGDLS, CDR2 YYNGEE. The CDR3 is made up of 13 amino acids. CDR3 region: CASSVAGADTQYF. CDR3 DNA: TGTGCCAGCAGCGTAGCCGGGGCAGATACGCAGTATTTT.

In the case of this clone: Other DNA sequences from this sample encode an identical CDR3 as well. The rearrangement links TRBV9 to TRBJ2-5; TRBD1 aligns across 10 bases. CDR1 SGDLS and CDR2 YYNGEE come from the germline V gene. The CDR3 consists of 15 residues. Germline trimming cut 3 bases from V and 3 bases from J; bases unmatched to any gene: 5. This CDR3 is CASSASGTGEETQYF. DNA for the CDR3: TGTGCCAGCAGCGCCTCCGGGACAGGGGAAGAGACCCAGTACTTC.

V gene TRBV5-4 combines with J gene TRBJ1-6, with TRBD1 identical over 7 bases. The germline V gene has CDR1 SGHNT and CDR2 YYREEE (reference sequence). CDR3 length equals 15 residues. J was trimmed by 5 bases and V by 0 bases; bases with no gene match: 2. The chain's CDR3 is CASSLGDRDNSPLHF. The CDR3 DNA follows: TGTGCCAGCAGCTTGGGAGACAGGGATAATTCACCCCTCCACTTT.

The gene calls are TRBV20-1 and TRBJ2-7, with TRBD2 as a possible D gene (6 bases). There are 10 residues in the CDR3. The germline CDR1 and CDR2 sequences are DFQATT and SNEGSKA (reference sequence). V was pared by 7 bases and J by 6 bases, with 10 bases between. CDR3 region: CSVGRPEQYF. The CDR3 nucleotides are TGCAGTGTGGGGAGGCCCGAGCAGTACTTC.

V is TRBV6-5 and J is TRBJ2-4; 10 positions match TRBD2. Germline CDR1 is MNHEY and CDR2 is SVGAGI. The CDR3 is 15 residues long. V shed 0 bases, J shed 6 bases, and the junction held 2 bases outside the gene matches. The CDR3 coding sequence is TGTGCCAGCAGTTACTCGAGGACTAGCGGAAACATTCAGTACTTC. It translates to CASSYSRTSGNIQYF.